A single sample is the source of the 14 T cell receptor beta chains below, sequenced in a study of cytomegalovirus exposure and HLA in healthy donors. The PCR had 60 Vbeta and 13 Jbeta primers. Measured with immunoSEQ multiplex PCR; TCRdb has only the in-frame clones, and not every one. The sample includes roughly 150,000 clones, around 77% seen only once; the top ten take approximately 1%. Specimen: PBMCs. The receptors were gathered from a woman in her forties in good health and CMV-seronegative.

This clone has only a few counts. The chain has TRBV6-5 and TRBJ2-1; tentatively, D is TRBD2 (5 bases). Trimming took 8 bases from V and 6 from J, leaving 8 bases between them. CDR3 length: 11 residues. Germline CDR1 is MNHEY and CDR2 is SVGAGI. DNA for the CDR3: TGTGCCAGCCGACGGGGCAATGAGCAGTTCTTC. The encoded protein is CASRRGNEQFF.

The chain employs TRBV30 and TRBJ2-7; D not certain. CDR1 is GTSNPN and CDR2 is SVGIG in the germline V gene (reference sequence). V was pared by 1 base and J by 3 bases, with 4 bases between. The CDR3 has 11 residues. The CDR3 loop is CAWSESYEQYF. Written as DNA, the CDR3 is TGTGCCTGGAGTGAGAGCTACGAGCAGTACTTC.

This clone was seen only a few times. This chain's CDR3 is CASSETGRSYEQYF. CDR3 DNA: TGTGCCAGCAGTGAGACAGGGCGCTCCTACGAGCAGTACTTC. This chain uses TRBV27 with TRBJ2-7; TRBD1 matches at 7 bases. In germline, CDR1 is MNHEY, CDR2 SMNVEV (reference sequence). CDR3 length: 14 amino acids. J lost 0 bases, V lost 5 bases, and 4 bases had no gene match.

This chain links TRBV19 with TRBJ2-1; the match to TRBD2 covers 9 bases. This CDR3 is built from 13 residues. V lost 6 bases, J lost 3 bases, and 0 bases stayed unmatched. Looked up from germline, CDR1 is LNHDA and CDR2 is SQIVND (reference sequence). CDR3 loop: CASRTSGYNEQFF. In DNA, the CDR3 is TGTGCCAGTAGGACTAGCGGCTACAATGAGCAGTTCTTC.

The V gene is TRBV4-1, the J gene TRBJ2-7; a possible D gene is TRBD1 (5 bases). Trimming removed 0 bases from V and 4 bases from J, with 10 bases in between. CDR1 is MGHRA and CDR2 is YSYEKL in the germline V gene. The CDR3 covers 14 residues. The CDR3: CASSQDVGVYEQYF. The CDR3 nucleotides are TGCGCCAGCAGCCAAGATGTAGGGGTTTACGAGCAGTACTTC.

The rearrangement uses TRBV18 and TRBJ2-2; D ambiguous. The CDR3 has 14 residues. Trimming stripped 6 bases from V and 0 bases from J, with 8 bases between. CDR1 and CDR2 (germline): KGHSH, LQKENI. CDR3 amino acids: CASSPTSNTGELFF. The CDR3 region has the DNA TGTGCCAGCTCCCCTACTTCGAACACCGGGGAGCTGTTTTTT.

The chain employs TRBV10-3 and TRBJ1-5, with 10 bases fitting TRBD1. V dropped 6 bases and J dropped 5; count of bases not matched to a gene: 4. Germline CDR1 reads ENHRY; CDR2 reads SYGVKD. The CDR3 has 14 amino acids. The CDR3 region has the DNA TGTGCCATCAGGGGGACAGGGGAGGATCAGCCCCAGCATTTT. It translates to CAIRGTGEDQPQHF.

This clone was recorded only once. The rearrangement links TRBV30 to TRBJ2-1; 7 positions match TRBD2. Germline V gene data show CDR1 as GTSNPN and CDR2 as SVGIG (reference sequence). The CDR3 runs 16 residues. V gave up 5 bases and J gave up 2 bases; unmatched junction bases: 12. The CDR3 region is CAWAAGLLGPYNEQFF. CDR3 coding DNA: TGTGCCTGGGCGGCGGGACTACTTGGGCCCTACAATGAGCAGTTCTTC.

CDR3 nucleotide sequence: TGTGCCAGCACCCCCCTGCCCGGGAGGGGGAGCGAGACCCAGTACTTC. It specifies CASTPLPGRGSETQYF. V and J are TRBV5-8 and TRBJ2-5; 8 bases line up with TRBD2. The CDR3 extends over 16 amino acids. CDR1 and CDR2 from the germline V gene are SGHTS and YDEGEE. V shed 6 bases and J 5 bases; nucleotides not matched to a gene: 15. Filled out from reference TRBV5-8 and TRBJ2-5, the complete variable domain reads EAGVTQSPTHLIKTRGQQATLRCSPISGHTSVYWYQQALGLGLQFLLWYDEGEERNRGNFPPRFSGRQFPNYSSELNVNALELEDSALYLCASTPLPGRGSETQYFGPGTRLLVL.

The CDR3 reads CSVVKLNEQFF. The CDR3 DNA reads as TGCAGCGTTGTTAAGCTCAATGAGCAGTTCTTC. The chain combines TRBV29-1 with TRBJ2-1; no firm D call. The CDR3 consists of 11 residues. Germline CDR1 reads SQVTM; CDR2 reads ANQGSEA. Trimming removed 4 bases at V and 6 bases at J, with 7 bases between.

This clone was observed a single time. V gene TRBV29-1 combines with J gene TRBJ2-7; TRBD1 matches 9 bases. V lost 8 bases to trimming and J lost 4 bases; unmatched junction nucleotides: 12. The germline CDR1 and CDR2 sequences are SQVTM and ANQGSEA. This CDR3 contains 14 residues. This chain's CDR3 is CSTRTGVGGYEQYF. The CDR3 DNA sequence: TGCAGCACGAGGACAGGGGTAGGGGGTTACGAGCAGTACTTC.

V usage is TRBV5-1 and J usage is TRBJ2-1; D call uncertain. Looked up from germline, CDR1 is SGHRS and CDR2 is YFSETQ. V was shortened by 0 bases and J by 3 bases, with 7 bases between the two germline ends. This CDR3 region has 14 residues. CDR3 DNA sequence: TGCGCCAGCAGCTTGGAGAGGAACTACAATGAGCAGTTCTTC. Protein sequence: CASSLERNYNEQFF.

This clone was seen only once. The gene calls are TRBV30 and TRBJ2-1; the D gene is possibly TRBD2 (7 bases). CDR3 length equals 14 residues. Germline V gene sequence: CDR1 GTSNPN, CDR2 SVGIG (reference sequence). V dropped 3 bases and J dropped 7 bases, with 16 bases sitting between them. CDR3 residues: CAWRGGANGNEQFF. DNA for the CDR3: TGTGCCTGGAGGGGGGGGGCTAATGGGAATGAGCAGTTCTTC.

The chain combines TRBV5-1 with TRBJ2-2; 12 bases map to TRBD2. Per the germline V gene, CDR1 is SGHRS and CDR2 is YFSETQ. The CDR3 contains 16 residues. The junction had 6 bases not matched to a gene; V was cut back by 5 bases and J by 4 bases. Written as DNA, the CDR3 is TGCGCCAGCAGACTCGGACTAGCGGGAAGCACCGGGGAGCTGTTTTTT. This sequence encodes CASRLGLAGSTGELFF.